The entry below describes one TCR beta chain. Its matching antigen is unknown. Sorting of CD4+ cells into CD25+CD127- cells (for a few patients) was performed. Germline CDR1 reads SGHNT; CDR2 reads YYREEE (reference sequence). V was pared by 3 bases and J by 6 bases, with 7 bases between. The CDR3 has 13 amino acids. Reverse transcribed after extraction, RNA yielded cDNA as the sequencing template. Sequencing used immunoSEQ multiplex PCR; TCRdb keeps in-frame clones, though not all of them. The data show 35,000 or so clones, nearly 55% seen once. This specimen belongs to a study of CD8+ T cells in alopecia areata. Study-wide results and caveats: An increase in clonality over normal scalp was evident in lesional scalp, especially alopecia totalis/universalis.

The TCR originated in a human donor with alopecia areata. The chain uses TRBV5-4 and TRBJ1-6; no reliable D call. Source material: CD4+ Tregs sorted from blood. CDR3 loop: CASSSSVNSPLHF. The CDR3, as DNA: TGTGCCAGCAGCTCCTCGGTTAATTCACCCCTCCACTTT.